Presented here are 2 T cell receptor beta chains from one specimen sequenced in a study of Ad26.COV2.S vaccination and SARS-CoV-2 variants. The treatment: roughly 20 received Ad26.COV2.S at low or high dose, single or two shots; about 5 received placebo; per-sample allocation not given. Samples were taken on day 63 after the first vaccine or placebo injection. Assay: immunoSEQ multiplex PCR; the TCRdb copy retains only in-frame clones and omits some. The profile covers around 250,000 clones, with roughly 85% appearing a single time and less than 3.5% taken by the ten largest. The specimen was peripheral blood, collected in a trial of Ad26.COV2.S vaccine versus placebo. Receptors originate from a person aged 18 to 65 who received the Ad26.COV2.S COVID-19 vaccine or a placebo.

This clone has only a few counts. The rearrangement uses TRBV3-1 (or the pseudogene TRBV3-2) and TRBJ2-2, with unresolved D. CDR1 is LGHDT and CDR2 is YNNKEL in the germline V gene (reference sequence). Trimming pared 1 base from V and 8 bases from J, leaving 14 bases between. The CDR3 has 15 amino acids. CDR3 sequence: CASSQGDTAAGELFF. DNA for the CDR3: TGTGCCAGCAGCCAAGGCGACACTGCCGCAGGGGAGCTGTTTTTT.

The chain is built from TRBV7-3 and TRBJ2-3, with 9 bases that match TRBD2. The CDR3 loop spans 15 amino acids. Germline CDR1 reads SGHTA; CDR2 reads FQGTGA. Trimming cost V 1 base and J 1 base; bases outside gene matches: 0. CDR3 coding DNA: TGTGCCAGCAGCTTAAGACTAGCGGGCACAGATACGCAGTATTTT. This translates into CASSLRLAGTDTQYF.